This T cell receptor (beta chain) was profiled in a study of radiotherapy plus CTLA-4 blockade in lung cancer. Findings and caveats of the study: Among reported predictors of response, early blood T cell clone dynamics with interferon-beta performed best.

Germline values: CDR1 SGHRS, CDR2 YFSETQ. V lost 0 bases, J lost 2 bases, and 8 bases lay in between. There are 14 residues in the CDR3. This clone was detected once. The antigen remains unidentified. The repertoire was sequenced with immunoSEQ multiplex PCR; TCRdb's copy has only in-frame clones and lacks some. Of 50,000 to 65,000 clones listed, 70% to 85% are singletons. The material sequenced was peripheral blood, taken from a patient treated with radiotherapy plus ipilimumab. The chain links TRBV5-1 to TRBJ2-5, with a weak D call TRBD1 (5 bases). This sequence originates from a human donor with non-small cell lung cancer whose response to radiotherapy plus ipilimumab could not be evaluated. CDR3 bases: TGCGCCAGCAGCTTGGGACAGAGACAAGAGACCCAGTACTTC. Protein product: CASSLGQRQETQYF.